This passage covers 23 T cell receptor beta chains from one sample sequenced in a study of CD8 T cells in ankylosing spondylitis. General study points: Several highly homologous variants made up a TCR beta motif that seemed to typify ankylosing spondylitis blood.

No antigens are known for them. TCRdb itself ran the 5' RACE reads through MiXCR, one entry per CDR3 protein. The table includes about 450,000 distinct CDR3 sequences, roughly 26% detected once. Sequenced sample: blood, either unsorted or a sorted T cell fraction (not recorded which). These receptors all stem from a male donor with ankylosing spondylitis.

This clonotype was counted once. The CDR3: CSARDLSTNEKLFF. For the CDR3, the DNA is TGCAGTGCTAGAGATCTCTCAACTAATGAAAAACTGTTTTTT. The chain uses TRBV20-1 and TRBJ1-4, with D unresolved. V shed 0 bases and J shed 0 bases, with 5 bases lying between them. The germline CDR1 and CDR2 sequences are DFQATT and SNEGSKA (reference sequence). CDR3 size: 14 residues.

The chain joins TRBV20-1 to TRBJ1-1; maybe TRBD1 (6 bases). CDR3 size: 14 residues. The V gene's germline CDR1 is DFQATT and CDR2 SNEGSKA (reference sequence). V was pared by 1 base and J by 1 base, with 10 bases between. The CDR3: CSARAGTRNTEAFF. In DNA, the CDR3 is TGCAGTGCTAGAGCCGGGACAAGGAACACTGAAGCTTTCTTT.

The chain has TRBV20-1 and TRBJ2-3, with a weak D call TRBD2 (5 bases). The CDR3 contains 15 residues. Germline values: CDR1 DFQATT, CDR2 SNEGSKA (reference sequence). The ends were cut back, 5 bases at V and 0 bases at J, with 15 bases in the middle. The CDR3 region is CSAPLASSSTDTQYF. CDR3 nucleotide sequence: TGCAGTGCTCCGTTAGCGTCGTCTAGCACAGATACGCAGTATTTT.

The chain employs TRBV5-1 and TRBJ2-3, with TRBD2 matching over 7 bases. The germline CDR1 and CDR2 sequences are SGHRS and YFSETQ. The CDR3 covers 15 residues. V lost 4 bases and J lost 1; bases outside the gene matches: 6. The CDR3 sequence: CASSLSGYRTDTQYF. The CDR3 DNA reads as TGCGCCAGCAGCCTTAGCGGGTACCGCACAGATACGCAGTATTTT.

This clonotype has just a few counts. The genes are TRBV12-3 or TRBV12-4 and TRBJ2-1, with TRBD1 matching over 10 bases. CDR3 length: 15 amino acids. V was pared by 6 bases and J by 2 bases, with 4 bases of the junction left unmatched. The CDR3 is CASSPDRGAYNEQFF. The CDR3 DNA follows: TGTGCCAGCAGCCCGGACAGGGGGGCCTACAATGAGCAGTTCTTC.

This clonotype has just a few counts. The chain combines TRBV2 with TRBJ2-7; D is ambiguous. The germline V gene has CDR1 SNHLY and CDR2 FYNNEI. The V gene lost 4 bases and the J gene lost 3 bases, with 4 bases spanning the gap. The CDR3 runs 11 residues. CDR3 residues: CASSVVYEQYV. The CDR3 region has the DNA TGTGCCAGCAGTGTGGTCTACGAGCAGTACGTC.

There are a few counts of this clonotype. The chain carries TRBV2 and TRBJ2-1, with D tentatively TRBD2 (6 bases). The CDR3 contains 14 residues. Germline V lookup: CDR1 SNHLY, CDR2 FYNNEI. V dropped 3 bases and J dropped 2 bases, with 8 bases sitting between them. The CDR3 DNA follows: TGTGCCAGCAGTGAGGAGGGTGCCTACAATGAGCAGTTCTTC. This gives the protein CASSEEGAYNEQFF.

The V call is TRBV10-3, the J call TRBJ2-5; 11 bases match TRBD2. CDR1 and CDR2 from the germline V gene are ENHRY and SYGVKD. CDR3 length equals 14 residues. V lost 10 bases to trimming and J lost 2 bases; unmatched junction nucleotides: 6. The CDR3 spells CATSRLAGQETQYF. The CDR3 nucleotides read TGTGCCACCTCAAGACTAGCGGGGCAAGAGACCCAGTACTTC.

This clonotype was seen at least ten times. V usage is TRBV6-2 or TRBV6-3 and J usage is TRBJ2-7; D uncertain. This CDR3 comprises 12 residues. Between the trimmed V and J ends, which lost 5 bases and 3 bases, there was a span of 8 bases. Germline V gene data show CDR1 as MNHEY and CDR2 as SVGEGT. The CDR3 sequence: CASSQSSYEQYF. The CDR3 DNA sequence: TGTGCCAGCAGTCAATCAAGCTACGAGCAGTACTTC.

The rearrangement uses TRBV29-1 and TRBJ2-2; TRBD2 is a possible D gene (8 bases). Trimming removed 7 bases from V and 3 bases from J, with 15 bases in between. Germline loops: CDR1 SQVTM, CDR2 ANQGSEA. The CDR3 has 14 residues. The CDR3 sequence: CSAGGQGDTGELFF. The CDR3 nucleotides are TGCAGCGCGGGGGGGCAGGGGGACACCGGGGAGCTGTTTTTT.

The chain recombines TRBV6-5 with TRBJ2-1; 7 positions agree with TRBD2. The CDR3 sequence is 14 residues long. The junction had 5 bases not matched to a gene; V was cut back by 1 base and J by 8 bases. CDR1 MNHEY and CDR2 SVGAGI come from the germline V gene. The CDR3 here is CASSYLASGHEQFF. In nucleotides, the CDR3 is TGTGCCAGCAGTTACTTGGCTAGCGGCCATGAGCAGTTCTTC.

The chain is built from TRBV12-3 or TRBV12-4 and TRBJ2-7; 7 nucleotides align to TRBD2. Losses at the gene ends were 5 bases for V and 6 bases for J; bases not matched to a gene: 25. This CDR3 is built from 19 residues. The CDR3 DNA follows: TGTGCCAGCAGTCCTCGCGGGCGGGGGATCCCTTATCCCGCCCTCGAGCAGTACTTC. Its protein product is CASSPRGRGIPYPALEQYF.

This chain uses TRBV3-1 with TRBJ2-2; D might be TRBD2 (5 bases). Germline CDR1 reads LGHDT; CDR2 reads YNNKEL (reference sequence). The length of the CDR3 is 14 residues. Trimming shortened V by 4 bases and J by 6 bases, and 12 bases separated the two germline ends. CDR3 nucleotide sequence: TGTGCCAGCAGCCCGGGAAGAGTGGCCGGGGAGCTGTTTTTT. This translates into CASSPGRVAGELFF.

This clonotype was detected ten times or more. The chain recombines TRBV6-5 with TRBJ1-4; 9 bases agree with TRBD1. The CDR3 is 15 amino acids. Germline V lookup: CDR1 MNHEY, CDR2 SVGAGI. The V segment lost 4 bases and the J segment 8 bases; nucleotides outside the gene matches: 8. DNA of the CDR3: TGTGCCAGCAGTTCACCGGGACAGGGAGACGAAAAACTGTTTTTT. This sequence encodes CASSSPGQGDEKLFF.

A few counts support this clonotype. The rearrangement uses TRBV20-1 and TRBJ1-4, with TRBD1 matching over 7 bases. CDR3 size: 18 residues. The V gene end was trimmed by 4 bases and the J gene end by 8 bases; junction bases not matched to a gene: 22. In germline, CDR1 is DFQATT, CDR2 SNEGSKA (reference sequence). As DNA, the CDR3 is TGCAGTGCTAACGACATGCGTTTGGGACGCGGGGGACAGGAAAAACTGTTTTTT. Translation gives CSANDMRLGRGGQEKLFF.

This clonotype was seen only a few times. Mismatch with germline at one junction end may stem from a read error. The J gene is TRBJ2-7, the V gene TRBV12-3 or TRBV12-4; possibly TRBD1 or TRBD2 for D (7 bases each). The CDR3 is 13 residues long. CDR3 sequence: CASSLGGGGSNFF. DNA of the CDR3: TGTGCCAGCAGTTTAGGGGGAGGGGGCTCTAATTTCTTC.

The chain uses TRBV11-2 and TRBJ2-6; D is undetermined. The V and J ends lost 3 bases and 2 bases respectively, with 20 bases between them. The CDR3 covers 19 residues. Germline-derived CDR1 and CDR2 are SGHAT and FQNNGV. Written as DNA, the CDR3 is TGTGCCAGCAGCTTTAGATTTGGGTGGCGAAAGACTGGGGCCAACGTCCTGACTTTC. Its protein product is CASSFRFGWRKTGANVLTF.

This chain joins TRBV20-1 and TRBJ1-4; 8 nucleotides line up with TRBD1. V shed 5 bases and J 8 bases; nucleotides not matched to a gene: 7. CDR3 length: 13 residues. Per the germline V gene, CDR1 is DFQATT and CDR2 is SNEGSKA (reference sequence). DNA of the CDR3: TGCAGTGCTGAAGGGACAGGAGGCGAAAAACTGTTTTTT. Translated: CSAEGTGGEKLFF.

The chain is built from TRBV20-1 and TRBJ1-2, with D hard to call. Trimming removed 1 base at V and 4 bases at J, with 10 bases between. Germline CDR1 DFQATT, CDR2 SNEGSKA (reference sequence). The CDR3 consists of 13 residues. CDR3 residues: CSARVAVGYGYTF. For the CDR3, the DNA is TGCAGTGCTAGAGTGGCAGTCGGCTATGGCTACACCTTC.

The chain has TRBV5-6 and TRBJ2-2; 11 bases fit TRBD1. Germline V CDR1 and CDR2: SGHDT, YYEEEE. This CDR3 contains 15 residues. Germline trimming cut 5 bases from V and 2 bases from J; bases unmatched to any gene: 2. The CDR3 DNA reads TGTGCCAGCAGATGGACAGGGGGCAACACCGGGGAGCTGTTTTTT. This codes for CASRWTGGNTGELFF.

This clonotype was found a few times. The rearrangement uses TRBV10-3 and TRBJ2-1; 10 bases fit TRBD2. The CDR3 runs 16 residues. Germline CDR1 and CDR2: ENHRY and SYGVKD. V shed 8 bases and J 5 bases; nucleotides not matched to a gene: 12. CDR3 in amino acids: CAIRRASGRVHNEQFF. The CDR3 coding sequence is TGTGCCATCCGGCGGGCCAGCGGGAGGGTCCACAATGAGCAGTTCTTC.

This clonotype was detected a few times. The V and J genes are TRBV20-1 and TRBJ2-3, with D possibly matching TRBD1 (5 bases). The V and J ends lost 4 bases and 0 bases respectively, with 14 bases between them. In germline, CDR1 is DFQATT, CDR2 SNEGSKA (reference sequence). This CDR3 has 15 residues. The CDR3 protein is CSATKQDPSTDTQYF. The CDR3 coding sequence is TGCAGTGCTACCAAACAGGACCCAAGCACAGATACGCAGTATTTT.

This clonotype has just a few counts. This chain links TRBV28 with TRBJ2-7; D remains unclear. Between the trimmed V and J ends, which lost 2 bases and 0 bases, there was a span of 17 bases. The germline V gene encodes CDR1 MDHEN and CDR2 SYDVKM. The CDR3 runs 17 residues. In DNA form, the CDR3 reads TGTGCCAGCAGTTTAGTGTTTGGCCCTGAGAACTCCTACGAGCAGTACTTC. Translated, it gives CASSLVFGPENSYEQYF.